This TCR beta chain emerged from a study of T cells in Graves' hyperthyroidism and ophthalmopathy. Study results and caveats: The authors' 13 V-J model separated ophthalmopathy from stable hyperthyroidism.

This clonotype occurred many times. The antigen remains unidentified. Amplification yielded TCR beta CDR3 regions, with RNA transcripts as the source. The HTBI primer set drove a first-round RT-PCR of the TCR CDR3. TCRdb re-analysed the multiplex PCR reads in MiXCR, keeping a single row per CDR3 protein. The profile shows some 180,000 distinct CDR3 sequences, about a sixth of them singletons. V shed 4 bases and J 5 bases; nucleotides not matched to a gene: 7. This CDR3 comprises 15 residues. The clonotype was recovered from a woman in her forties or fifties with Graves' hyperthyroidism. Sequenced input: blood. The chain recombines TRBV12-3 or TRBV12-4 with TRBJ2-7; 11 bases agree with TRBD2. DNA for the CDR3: TGTGCCAGCAGTTCTCTTAGCGGGAGGGGCCACGAGCAGTACTTC. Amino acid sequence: CASSSLSGRGHEQYF.